These 26 T cell receptor beta chains were sequenced from one sample in a study of OX40 agonist ivuxolimab in advanced cancers. This table comes from immunoSEQ multiplex PCR, and its TCRdb copy is limited to in-frame clones, with some not included. The table includes 90,000 or so clones, about 90% detected once. The specimen comprised CD4+ or CD8+ T cells sorted from blood, sampled in a trial of the OX40 agonist ivuxolimab. The receptors stem from an adult with an advanced solid tumor such as melanoma, head and neck, liver or kidney cancer.

The V gene is TRBV5-8, the J gene TRBJ1-3, with TRBD1 matching over 9 bases. After removal of 1 base from V and 4 bases from J, the junction contained 12 bases not matched to a gene. Looked up from germline, CDR1 is SGHTS and CDR2 is YDEGEE. There are 18 residues in the CDR3. As DNA, the CDR3 is TGTGCCAGCAGCTTGAAAGGATTGGGACAGGGACACGGAAACACCATATATTTT. As protein: CASSLKGLGQGHGNTIYF.

The sample holds one count of this clone. V is TRBV4-1 and J is TRBJ2-3; no reliable D call. Germline V gene lookup returns CDR1 MGHRA and CDR2 YSYEKL. The CDR3 length is 12 residues. With 0 bases removed from V and 5 bases from J, the gap between germline ends came to 3 bases. The CDR3 DNA sequence: TGCGCCAGCAGCCAAGAAGTAGATACGCAGTATTTT. It is translated as CASSQEVDTQYF.

The CDR3 sequence: CASSESGGVPYQYF. The CDR3, as DNA: TGTGCCAGCAGTGAATCCGGGGGAGTCCCTTATCAGTACTTC. The gene calls are TRBV6-1 and TRBJ2-4; the D gene is possibly TRBD2 (6 bases). Germline CDR1 is MNHNS and CDR2 is SASEGT. The CDR3 spans 14 residues. V lost 2 bases, J lost 12 bases, and 17 bases lay in between.

The chain couples TRBV30 to TRBJ2-1; unclear D gene. The CDR3 loop spans 18 amino acids. Germline assignment: CDR1 GTSNPN and CDR2 SVGIG (reference sequence). V dropped 1 base and J dropped 1 base, with 20 bases sitting between them. In nucleotides, the CDR3 is TGTGCCTGGAGTGAAGTGCGACGGGCCTCGGGTTCCTACAATGAGCAGTTCTTC. It encodes CAWSEVRRASGSYNEQFF.

The chain carries TRBV9 and TRBJ1-3; TRBD1 might be the D (5 bases). V was cut by 3 bases and J by 3 bases, with 10 bases left in between. The germline V gene has CDR1 SGDLS and CDR2 YYNGEE. The CDR3 spans 14 residues. CDR3 nucleotide sequence: TGTGCCAGCAGCGGGGGGGTTTTTGGAAACACCATATATTTT. It codes for CASSGGVFGNTIYF.

V and J are TRBV18 and TRBJ2-1, with D unresolved. The CDR3 loop spans 12 amino acids. V dropped 1 base and J dropped 8 bases, with 6 bases sitting between them. Germline V gene data show CDR1 as KGHSH and CDR2 as LQKENI. CDR3 DNA: TGTGCCAGCTCACCACTGGGCGATGAGCAGTTCTTC. As protein: CASSPLGDEQFF. The full variable domain, its missing parts supplied by reference TRBV18 and TRBJ2-1, is NAGVMQNPRHLVRRRGQEARLRCSPMKGHSHVYWYRQLPEEGLKFMVYLQKENIIDESGMPKERFSAEFPKEGPSILRIQQVVRGDSAAYFCASSPLGDEQFFGPGTRLTVL.

The V and J genes are TRBV9 and TRBJ1-1; perhaps TRBD1 as D (6 bases). The CDR3 extends over 14 amino acids. CDR1 and CDR2 (germline): SGDLS, YYNGEE. V was trimmed by 4 bases and J by 10 bases, leaving 20 bases between them. As DNA, the CDR3 is TGTGCCAGCAGCCCCCCTCGGGAGGGGGTCTCAGCTTTCTTT. Amino acid sequence: CASSPPREGVSAFF.

The chain combines TRBV28 with TRBJ1-1; D is ambiguous. V lost 2 bases to trimming and J lost 7 bases, with 5 bases between them. Germline V gives CDR1 MDHEN, CDR2 SYDVKM. The CDR3 is 11 amino acids. The chain's CDR3 is CASSLVYEAFF. As DNA, the CDR3 is TGTGCCAGCAGTTTAGTGTATGAAGCTTTCTTT.

This sequence joins TRBV27 and TRBJ2-7, with TRBD2 matching 9 bases. Trimming took 3 bases from V and 1 from J; bases not matched to a gene: 4. Germline V gene data show CDR1 as MNHEY and CDR2 as SMNVEV (reference sequence). The CDR3 length is 15 residues. CDR3 sequence reads: CASSFGLALSYEQYF. The CDR3 nucleotides are TGTGCCAGCAGTTTCGGACTAGCGCTATCCTACGAGCAGTACTTC.

The V and J genes are TRBV19 and TRBJ2-1; TRBD2 matches at 8 bases. The CDR3 has 14 amino acids. Germline V gene data show CDR1 as LNHDA and CDR2 as SQIVND (reference sequence). J gave up 8 bases and V 4 bases, and 7 bases lay outside the gene matches. The CDR3, as DNA: TGTGCCAGTAGTAGGGGACTAGGGCCCGATGAGCAGTTCTTC. It yields the protein CASSRGLGPDEQFF.

CDR3 nucleotide sequence: TGTGCCAGCAGTTACTCTGGGCCGTTCCAGGGTGAAGCTTTCTTT. This translates into CASSYSGPFQGEAFF. The chain is built from TRBV6-5 and TRBJ1-1; a weak D match, TRBD1 (5 bases). CDR1 and CDR2 from the germline V gene are MNHEY and SVGAGI. V was pared by 0 bases and J by 7 bases, with 15 bases between. This CDR3 is built from 15 residues.

The chain recombines TRBV7-6 with TRBJ1-4; D possibly corresponds to TRBD1 (6 bases). The CDR3 loop spans 15 amino acids. Germline loops: CDR1 SGHVS, CDR2 FNYEAQ. V lost 5 bases, J lost 5 bases, and 15 bases lay in between. CDR3 protein: CASSHILTGNEKLFF. The CDR3 bases are TGTGCCAGCAGCCATATACTTACAGGGAATGAAAAACTGTTTTTT.

V is TRBV5-4 and J is TRBJ2-1, with 8 bases aligning to TRBD2. This CDR3 comprises 15 residues. Germline loops: CDR1 SGHNT, CDR2 YYREEE (reference sequence). The junction had 10 bases not matched to a gene; V was cut back by 4 bases and J by 7 bases. The CDR3 DNA sequence: TGTGCCAGCAGCCCCAGCGGGAGTGTTTTGAATGAGCAGTTCTTC. Its protein is CASSPSGSVLNEQFF. Full variable domain (rest looked up from reference TRBV5-4 and TRBJ2-1): ETGVTQSPTHLIKTRGQQVTLRCSSQSGHNTVSWYQQALGQGPQFIFQYYREEENGRGNFPPRFSGLQFPNYSSELNVNALELDDSALYLCASSPSGSVLNEQFFGPGTRLTVL.

The CDR3 sequence is CASSLATRSGRGYEQYV. Here the CDR3 DNA reads TGTGCCAGCAGTCTCGCCACCCGTAGCGGGAGGGGATACGAGCAGTACGTC. The chain carries TRBV28 and TRBJ2-7; the match to TRBD2 covers 11 bases. The J segment lost 4 bases and the V segment lost 5 bases, leaving 13 bases of the junction unmatched. Germline-derived CDR1 and CDR2 are MDHEN and SYDVKM. The length of the CDR3 is 17 residues.

The chain combines TRBV21-1 with TRBJ1-5; the table's TRBD1 call for D was not verified on the DNA. TRBV21-1 is assigned pseudogene status. The CDR3 is 13 residues long. This chain's CDR3 is CASIFTGNQPQHF. For the CDR3, the DNA is TGTGCCAGCATCTTCACAGGCAATCAGCCCCAGCATTTT.

The chain is built from TRBV7-9 and TRBJ2-7; a weak D match, TRBD2 (5 bases). The CDR3 totals 16 residues. Germline V gene lookup returns CDR1 SEHNR and CDR2 FQNEAQ (reference sequence). V dropped 5 bases and J dropped 7 bases, with 24 bases sitting between them. For the CDR3, the DNA is TGTGCCAGCAGCCCCACCGCCGGGCGGCGAGGAGGAGAGCAGTACTTC. Encoded protein: CASSPTAGRRGGEQYF.

The chain is built from TRBV28 and TRBJ1-4; D is possibly TRBD1 (6 bases). Germline-derived CDR1 and CDR2 are MDHEN and SYDVKM. The germline V and J ends were trimmed by 6 bases and 5 bases, with 13 bases remaining between them. The CDR3 consists of 14 residues. The CDR3 DNA is TGTGCCAGCAGGGAGACAGGACCGAATGAAAAACTGTTTTTT. Translation gives CASRETGPNEKLFF. The full variable domain, with the rest looked up from reference TRBV28 and TRBJ1-4, is DVKVTQSSRYLVKRTGEKVFLECVQDMDHENMFWYRQDPGLGLRLIYFSYDVKMKEKGDIPEGYSVSREKKERFSLILESASTNQTSMYLCASRETGPNEKLFFGSGTQLSVL.

This sequence joins TRBV11-2 and TRBJ1-2; D perhaps matches TRBD1 (5 bases). Between the trimmed V and J ends, which lost 1 base and 8 bases, there was a span of 14 bases. The CDR3 sequence is 14 residues long. Germline lookup yields CDR1 SGHAT and CDR2 FQNNGV. The CDR3 protein is CASSLGPGQGGYTF. DNA of the CDR3: TGTGCCAGCAGCTTAGGCCCCGGGCAGGGCGGCTACACCTTC.

The DNA for the CDR3 is TGTGCCAGCAGTTACCGGACAGGGTCCGTATTGCAGCCCCAGCATTTT. It yields the protein CASSYRTGSVLQPQHF. The chain has TRBV6-6 and TRBJ1-5, with 8 bases matching TRBD1. Looked up from germline, CDR1 is MNHNY and CDR2 is SVGAGI (reference sequence). The CDR3 runs to 16 residues. The J segment lost 7 bases and the V segment lost 2 bases, leaving 10 bases of the junction unmatched.

CDR3 nucleotide sequence: TGTGCCAGCAGCTTAGTCCCCGGGTCTAGCAATCAGCCCCAGCATTTT. This codes for CASSLVPGSSNQPQHF. V gene TRBV7-8 combines with J gene TRBJ1-5; D is unresolved. Trimming removed 1 base at V and 0 bases at J, with 10 bases between. The CDR3 is made up of 16 amino acids. Looked up from germline, CDR1 is SGHVS and CDR2 is FQNEAQ.

The V call is TRBV28, the J call TRBJ2-7; TRBD1 might be the D (5 bases). Per germline, CDR1 MDHEN and CDR2 SYDVKM. Trimming cost V 5 bases and J 7 bases, with 15 bases left between them. The length of the CDR3 is 13 residues. The CDR3 spells CASSGAPRWEQYF. The DNA of the CDR3 is TGTGCCAGCAGTGGGGCCCCGAGATGGGAGCAGTACTTC.

The V gene is TRBV15, the J gene TRBJ1-5; D is ambiguous. CDR3 size: 14 residues. Germline lookup yields CDR1 LNHNV and CDR2 YYDKDF (reference sequence). Trimming took 5 bases from V and 8 from J, leaving 16 bases between them. DNA for the CDR3: TGTGCCACCAGCTCGGCTTATGGAATGGAGCCCCAGCATTTT. Translating it yields CATSSAYGMEPQHF.

This clone was found once. V usage is TRBV5-1 and J usage is TRBJ2-4, with D tentatively TRBD2 (6 bases). The CDR3 runs to 14 residues. Trimming took 5 bases from V and 4 from J, leaving 13 bases between them. The V gene's germline CDR1 is SGHRS and CDR2 YFSETQ. The CDR3 DNA sequence: TGCGCCAGCAGTATAACGGGGGAAAAAAACATTCAGTACTTC. It codes for CASSITGEKNIQYF.

CDR3 sequence (DNA): TGTGCCATCAGTGAGAAGGGACGGATGAACACTGAAGCTTTCTTT. Translated: CAISEKGRMNTEAFF. The rearrangement links TRBV10-3 to TRBJ1-1, with TRBD1 as a possible D gene (5 bases). From germline, CDR1 is ENHRY and CDR2 SYGVKD. Trimming shortened V by 2 bases and J by 0 bases, and 10 bases separated the two germline ends. CDR3 length: 15 amino acids.

V gene TRBV13 combines with J gene TRBJ2-1; 8 positions match TRBD2. Germline loops: CDR1 PRHDT, CDR2 FYEKMQ (reference sequence). The CDR3 has 15 amino acids. The junction had 5 bases not matched to a gene; V was cut back by 2 bases and J by 5 bases. The CDR3 DNA follows: TGTGCCAGCAGCTTACGTAGGACTAGCAACAATGAGCAGTTCTTC. This translates into CASSLRRTSNNEQFF.

This clone was counted between two and nine times. The chain has TRBV10-1 and TRBJ1-5, with 7 bases aligning to TRBD1. Trimming at V came to 3 bases and at J to 7 bases, leaving 3 bases not matched to a gene. Germline V gene sequence: CDR1 WNHNN, CDR2 SYGVQD (reference sequence). The CDR3 consists of 13 residues. CDR3 sequence reads: CASSEKGGQPQHF. The CDR3, as DNA: TGCGCCAGCAGTGAAAAAGGGGGCCAGCCCCAGCATTTT.